The clone carrying this TCR beta chain has a single count. Its antigen is unidentified. This record comes from a study of human T cells and chemical hapten exposure. For the study at large: While the approximately 22-week study was under way, patients received diphenylcyclopropenone on the scalp every week. General study results and limits: Following DPC sensitization, TCRs present above 1 in 1000 frequency showed no change. Patch test score rose with PT1 expanded TCRs, significant at 8, 16, 32, not 4.

Original processing methods: With a range of roughly 23,224 to 690,600, the median per sample was 95,638 TCRs. A single record per CDR3 protein comes from TCRdb applying MiXCR to the RACE reads. Clone size and V and J calls follow TCRdb, not the original study. This sample yields around 200,000 distinct CDR3 sequences, of which about 25% are seen a single time; 2.5% belongs to the top ten. Regarding time point: patch test 3, about 24 weeks after DPC sensitization. Treatment defined: therapeutic diphenylcyclopropenone sensitization with weekly scalp DPC. This sample comprised whole blood, obtained in connection with sensitization to the hapten diphenylcyclopropenone (DPC). The TCR sequence derives from a woman in her thirties or forties with alopecia areata. Some clones in this sample may be carry-over from other donors' samples.

The CDR3, as DNA: TGTGCCAGCAGTCAAGGAGTAGGGTCTTCCTACGAGCAGTACTTC. Protein sequence: CASSQGVGSSYEQYF. The chain couples TRBV6-6 to TRBJ2-7; D uncertain. The germline CDR1 and CDR2 sequences are MNHNY and SVGAGI (reference sequence). There are 15 residues in the CDR3. V was clipped by 5 bases and J by 1 base, with 15 bases between them.